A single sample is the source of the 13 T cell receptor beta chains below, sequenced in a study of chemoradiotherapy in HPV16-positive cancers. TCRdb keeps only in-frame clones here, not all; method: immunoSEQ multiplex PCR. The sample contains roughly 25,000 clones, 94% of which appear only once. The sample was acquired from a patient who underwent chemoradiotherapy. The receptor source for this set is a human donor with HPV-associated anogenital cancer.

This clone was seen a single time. The CDR3 region is CASGTSTEAFF. CDR3 in DNA: TGTGCCAGCGGGACGTCTACTGAAGCTTTCTTT. The V call is TRBV25-1, the J call TRBJ1-1, with TRBD1 as a possible D gene (5 bases). This CDR3 has 11 residues. The germline gives CDR1 MGHDK, CDR2 SYGVNS. Trimming shortened V by 8 bases and J by 5 bases, and 9 bases separated the two germline ends.

CDR3 in amino acids: CSARQGANEQFF. CDR3 bases: TGCAGCGCTAGACAGGGGGCGAATGAGCAGTTCTTC. This chain connects TRBV29-1 to TRBJ2-1; TRBD1 matches 10 bases. The CDR3 has 12 amino acids. Germline assignment: CDR1 SQVTM and CDR2 ANQGSEA. The ends lost 7 bases at V and 7 bases at J; junction bases unmatched: 4.

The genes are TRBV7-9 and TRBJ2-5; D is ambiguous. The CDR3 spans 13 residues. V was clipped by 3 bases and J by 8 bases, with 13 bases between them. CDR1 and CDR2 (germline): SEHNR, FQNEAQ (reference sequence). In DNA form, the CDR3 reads TGTGCCAGCAGCTTTTGGCCTAGGGAAACCCAGTACTTC. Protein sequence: CASSFWPRETQYF.

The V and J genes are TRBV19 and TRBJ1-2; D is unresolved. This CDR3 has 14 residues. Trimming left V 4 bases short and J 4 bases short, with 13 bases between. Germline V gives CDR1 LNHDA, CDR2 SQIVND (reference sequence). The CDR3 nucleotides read TGTGCCAGTAGTACCCTAGCGGAAAGCTATGGCTACACCTTC. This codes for CASSTLAESYGYTF.

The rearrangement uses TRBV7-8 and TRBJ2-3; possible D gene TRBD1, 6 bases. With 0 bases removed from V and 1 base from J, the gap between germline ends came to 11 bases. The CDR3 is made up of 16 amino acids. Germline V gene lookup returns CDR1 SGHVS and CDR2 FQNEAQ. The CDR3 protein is CASSLAQGTGTDTQYF. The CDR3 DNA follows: TGTGCCAGCAGCTTAGCACAGGGCACGGGCACAGATACGCAGTATTTT.

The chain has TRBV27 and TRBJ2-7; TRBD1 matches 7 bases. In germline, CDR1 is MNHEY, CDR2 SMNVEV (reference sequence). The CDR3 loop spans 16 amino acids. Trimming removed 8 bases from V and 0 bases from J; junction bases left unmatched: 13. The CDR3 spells CASSSRQGFPSYEQYF. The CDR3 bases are TGTGCCAGCTCCTCGCGACAGGGATTCCCCTCCTACGAGCAGTACTTC.

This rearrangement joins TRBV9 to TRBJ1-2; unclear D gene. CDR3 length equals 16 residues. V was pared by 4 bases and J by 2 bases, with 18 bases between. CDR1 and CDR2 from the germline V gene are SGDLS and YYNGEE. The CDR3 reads CASSPLPATVNYGYTF. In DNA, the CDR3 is TGTGCCAGCAGCCCACTCCCGGCGACTGTGAACTATGGCTACACCTTC.

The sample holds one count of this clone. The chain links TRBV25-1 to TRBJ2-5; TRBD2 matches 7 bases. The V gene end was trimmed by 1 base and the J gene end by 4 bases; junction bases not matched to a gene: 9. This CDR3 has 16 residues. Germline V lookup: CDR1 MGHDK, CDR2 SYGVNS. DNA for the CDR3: TGTGCCAGCAGTGAATGGGACGGGAGGCGGGCAGAGACCCAGTACTTC. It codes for CASSEWDGRRAETQYF.

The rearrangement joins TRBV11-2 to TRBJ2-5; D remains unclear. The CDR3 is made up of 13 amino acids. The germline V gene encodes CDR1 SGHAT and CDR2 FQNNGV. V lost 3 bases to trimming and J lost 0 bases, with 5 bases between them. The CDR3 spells CASSFSHQETQYF. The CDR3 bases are TGTGCCAGCAGCTTCAGCCACCAAGAGACCCAGTACTTC.

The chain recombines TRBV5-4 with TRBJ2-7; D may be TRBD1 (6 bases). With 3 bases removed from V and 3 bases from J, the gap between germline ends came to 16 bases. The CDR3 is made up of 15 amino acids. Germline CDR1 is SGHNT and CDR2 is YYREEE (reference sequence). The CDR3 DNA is TGTGCCAGCAGCTCGGATCCCGGGACACTCTACGAGCAGTACTTC. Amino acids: CASSSDPGTLYEQYF.

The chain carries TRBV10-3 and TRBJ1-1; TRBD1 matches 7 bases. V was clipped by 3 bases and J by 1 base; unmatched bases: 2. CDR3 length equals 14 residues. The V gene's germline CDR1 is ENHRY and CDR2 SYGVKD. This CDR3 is CAISDRTGNTEAFF. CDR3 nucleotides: TGTGCCATCAGTGATCGGACAGGGAACACTGAAGCTTTCTTT.

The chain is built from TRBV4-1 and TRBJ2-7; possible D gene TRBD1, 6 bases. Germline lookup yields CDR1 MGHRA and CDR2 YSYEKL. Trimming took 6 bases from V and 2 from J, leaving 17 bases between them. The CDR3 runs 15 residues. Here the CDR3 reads CASRQMLQGPYEQYF. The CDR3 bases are TGCGCCAGCAGGCAGATGCTACAGGGACCCTACGAGCAGTACTTC.

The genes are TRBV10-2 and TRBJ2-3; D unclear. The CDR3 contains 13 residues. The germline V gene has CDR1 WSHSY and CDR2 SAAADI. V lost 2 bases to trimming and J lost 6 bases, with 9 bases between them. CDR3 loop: CASSEKPSDTQYF. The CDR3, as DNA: TGCGCCAGCAGTGAGAAACCCTCCGATACGCAGTATTTT.